The text below deals with one T cell receptor beta chain. The CDR3 runs to 16 residues. V trimming: 1 base; J trimming: 6 bases; junction bases outside the gene matches: 8. Germline CDR1 is SGHTA and CDR2 is FQGNSA. The data stem from a study of T cells after yellow fever vaccination. The study's findings and limits: Clonotypes shared by both compartments, CD4 and CD8, made up a small share.

One entry per CDR3 protein results from TCRdb running MiXCR on the 5' RACE reads. Altogether 40,000 to 50,000 distinct CDR3 sequences are present, approximately 6.3% being singletons, with the ten largest covering about 10%. Source: PBMCs, either bulk or a sorted T-cell subset (CD4+, CD8+, memory, or dextramer-sorted; not recorded which), taken 45 days after the yellow fever booster vaccination. This TCR was sampled from a man aged 25-40 years who received the YFV17D yellow fever vaccine. The chain employs TRBV7-2 and TRBJ2-3; 9 positions match TRBD2. CDR3 loop: CASSLGAGGSMDTQYF. The CDR3 DNA sequence: TGTGCCAGCAGCTTAGGCGCGGGAGGGTCCATGGATACGCAGTATTTT.